The T cell receptor (beta chain) under discussion was sequenced for a study of identical twins. Study-wide results and caveats: For cord blood, abundant beta clonotypes had fewer insertions, unlike memory repertoires, which showed none. With monozygotic twins, out-of-frame TCR alpha sharing exceeded what models estimated.

There are a few counts of this clonotype. Its antigen is still unknown. Carrying unique molecular identifiers, the cDNA also gained a universal primer site through template switching. TCRdb analysed the 5' RACE reads with MiXCR anew, one entry per CDR3 protein. This sample has hundreds of thousands of distinct CDR3 sequences, with 8.5% to 9% found just once. In addition, the sample was reused for a study of yellow fever vaccine responses in identical twins. That source notes: Twins reportedly showed a vaccine T cell response that seemed partly convergent and partly personalized.

The specimen was PBMCs. This clonotype was obtained from a woman between 18 and 29 years old in good health.

This CDR3 is CAHLRGDSGELFF. Here the CDR3 DNA reads TGCGCTCATCTTCGGGGGGACTCCGGGGAGCTGTTTTTT. The rearrangement uses TRBV29-1 and TRBJ2-2, with 7 bases fitting TRBD2. CDR3 length: 13 amino acids. Germline CDR1 and CDR2: SQVTM and ANQGSEA.